The source of this T cell receptor beta chain is a study of technical replicates of blood from a few donors. Looked up from germline, CDR1 is SGHRS and CDR2 is YFSETQ. The CDR3 totals 17 residues. V lost 1 base, J lost 0 bases, and 15 bases lay in between. The table lists this clone with a count of one. Data came from immunoSEQ multiplex PCR; TCRdb stores just in-frame clones and leaves some out. The data contain more than 70,000 clones, approximately 93% of them singletons. Input material: T cells isolated from PBMCs. The gene calls are TRBV5-1 and TRBJ2-3, with D perhaps matching TRBD2 (6 bases). The sequence was collected from a human donor in good health. The CDR3 reads CASSLPSSATSTDTQYF. CDR3 in DNA: TGCGCCAGCAGCTTGCCGTCTAGCGCCACTAGCACAGATACGCAGTATTTT.